This is a list of T cell receptor beta chains from one sample in a study of prognosis after radiotherapy for stage I lung cancer. TCRdb ran MiXCR on the multiplex PCR reads and lists one entry per CDR3 protein. The top ten clones hold approximately 15% of a sample with fewer than 40,000 distinct CDR3 sequences, 35% to 45% of them seen once. Sequences were derived from PBMCs, sampled before or after stereotactic body radiation therapy (not recorded which). All receptors derive from a donor of 50 years or more with non-small cell lung cancer. The CDR3 runs from the conserved cysteine through the conserved F or W. The D gene is left open where the match is weak. The size entry is marked missing in some rows and otherwise reads once, few, many or a size class.

d_gene	abundance	v_gene	j_gene	CDR3aa	CDR3nt
NA	NA	TRBV6-2/TRBV6-3	TRBJ2-2	CASYGNTGELFF	TGTGCCAGCTATGGCAACACCGGGGAGCTGTTTTTT
NA	many	TRBV20-1	TRBJ1-4	CSARVMAAEKLFF	TGCAGTGCTAGAGTGATGGCGGCTGAAAAACTGTTTTTT
NA	NA	TRBV9	TRBJ2-3	CASNQWWTDTQYF	TGTGCCAGTAATCAATGGTGGACAGATACGCAGTATTTT
NA	NA	TRBV9	TRBJ2-2	CASSRKGRGTGELFF	TGTGCCAGCAGCCGGAAGGGGAGAGGGACCGGGGAGCTGTTTTTT
NA	many	TRBV3-1	TRBJ2-6	CASSQGGPTSGANVLTF	TGTGCCAGCAGCCAAGGGGGACCGACCTCTGGGGCCAACGTCCTGACTTTC
TRBD1	few	TRBV12-3/TRBV12-4	TRBJ2-7	CASRLDRGFYEQYF	TGTGCCAGCAGGTTGGACAGGGGTTTCTACGAGCAGTACTTC
NA	NA	TRBV7-3	TRBJ2-2	CASSFGDTGELFF	TGTGCCAGCAGCTTTGGGGACACCGGGGAGCTGTTTTTT
NA	many	TRBV18	TRBJ2-6	CASSPGVTGANVLTF	TGTGCCAGCTCACCAGGGGTCACTGGGGCCAACGTCCTGACTTTC
NA	few	TRBV9	TRBJ1-1	CASSSGSGGRREAFF	TGTGCCAGCAGCTCGGGCTCGGGAGGCCGCCGTGAAGCTTTCTTT
NA	NA	TRBV19	TRBJ2-3	CATTSTDTQYF	TGTGCCACCACCTCCACAGATACGCAGTATTTT
NA	many	TRBV5-8	TRBJ2-3	CASSHYRRGTDTQYF	TGTGCCAGCAGCCACTACAGGAGAGGCACAGATACGCAGTATTTT
NA	many	TRBV29-1	TRBJ2-7	CSVVAVSGYEQYF	TGCAGCGTTGTCGCGGTCTCGGGGTACGAGCAGTACTTC
TRBD1	many	TRBV13	TRBJ1-5	CASPSYTGERGNQPQHF	TGTGCCAGCCCATCCTACACAGGGGAGAGGGGCAATCAGCCCCAGCATTTT
NA	few	TRBV7-9	TRBJ2-7	CASSADGDEQYF	TGTGCCAGCAGCGCGGACGGGGACGAGCAGTACTTC
NA	medium-sized	TRBV6-1	TRBJ1-2	CASSETAGGYTF	TGTGCCAGCAGTGAAACGGCAGGGGGCTACACCTTC
NA	many	TRBV19	TRBJ1-4	CASSINPTNEKLFF	TGTGCCAGTAGTATAAATCCAACTAATGAAAAACTGTTTTTT
NA	NA	TRBV30	TRBJ2-2	CAWSVQGNTGELFF	TGTGCCTGGAGTGTACAGGGGAACACCGGGGAGCTGTTTTTT
NA	medium-sized	TRBV6-5	TRBJ2-7	CASSYSEGGSYEQYF	TGTGCCAGCAGTTACTCGGAGGGTGGGTCCTACGAGCAGTACTTC
NA	NA	TRBV6-5	TRBJ1-2	CASGAYRNNYGYTF	TGTGCCAGCGGTGCGTACAGAAACAACTATGGCTACACCTTC
NA	NA	TRBV6-5	TRBJ1-2	CASSYNTGTSYGYTF	TGTGCCAGCAGTTACAACACAGGGACCAGCTACGGCTACACCTTC
TRBD1	NA	TRBV6-4	TRBJ2-7	CASENARDRGHHEQYF	TGTGCCAGTGAGAACGCCCGGGACAGGGGGCACCACGAGCAGTACTTC
NA	many	TRBV7-9	TRBJ1-1	CASRKNTEAFF	TGTGCCAGCAGGAAGAACACTGAAGCTTTCTTT
NA	many	TRBV10-2	TRBJ1-6	CASSVGTNSPLHF	TGCGCCAGCAGTGTTGGGACCAATTCACCCCTCCACTTT
NA	NA	TRBV6-1	TRBJ1-2	CASTEGRDYGYTF	TGTGCCAGCACGGAGGGCAGGGACTATGGCTACACCTTC
NA	many	TRBV10-3	TRBJ2-7	CAISHDRSVQYF	TGTGCCATCAGCCACGACAGGTCCGTGCAGTACTTC
NA	many	TRBV30	TRBJ2-3	CAWAVQDKLNQYF	TGTGCCTGGGCTGTCCAGGACAAGCTAAACCAGTATTTT
NA	NA	TRBV6-4	TRBJ2-3	CASSDSYGTDTQYF	TGTGCCAGCAGTGACTCGTATGGCACAGATACGCAGTATTTT
NA	medium-sized	TRBV6-1	TRBJ2-7	CASSREGTYEQYF	TGTGCCAGCAGTAGAGAGGGGACCTACGAGCAGTACTTC
NA	NA	TRBV25-1	TRBJ2-5	CASSEYETQYF	TGTGCCAGCAGTGAATATGAGACCCAGTACTTC
TRBD2	NA	TRBV6-2/TRBV6-3	TRBJ2-3	CASTGGRGDTQYF	TGTGCCAGCACAGGCGGGAGAGGGGATACGCAGTATTTT
TRBD1	NA	TRBV27	TRBJ1-4	CVRGRTGTHEKLFF	TGTGTCAGAGGGCGGACAGGAACCCATGAAAAACTGTTTTTT
TRBD2	NA	TRBV6-5	TRBJ2-1	CASSFHALRREESNEQFF	TGTGCCAGCAGTTTCCACGCCCTGCGGCGGGAGGAATCCAATGAGCAGTTCTTC
NA	NA	TRBV2	TRBJ1-6	CASSEDGGLTNSPLHF	TGTGCCAGCAGTGAAGACGGAGGTCTGACGAATTCACCCCTCCACTTT
TRBD2	many	TRBV5-4	TRBJ2-3	CASSWTSGGAPDTQYF	TGTGCCAGCAGCTGGACTAGCGGGGGGGCCCCAGATACGCAGTATTTT
TRBD1	NA	TRBV5-1	TRBJ2-7	CSSSTGQEHYF	TGCTCCAGCAGCACCGGACAGGAGCATTACTTC
TRBD1	NA	TRBV27	TRBJ1-2	CASSATGTGIYGYTF	TGTGCCAGCAGTGCGACCGGGACAGGGATCTATGGCTACACCTTC
NA	many	TRBV10-3	TRBJ1-2	CAISESTGRVNYTF	TGTGCCATCAGTGAGTCGACTGGGAGGGTAAACTACACCTTC
NA	NA	TRBV5-1	TRBJ2-2	CASSLEVRDGELFF	TGCGCCAGCAGCTTGGAGGTAAGGGACGGGGAGCTGTTTTTT
NA	NA	TRBV14	TRBJ2-7	CASSLALACDQYF	TGTGCCAGCAGCTTGGCATTAGCGTGCGATCAGTACTTC
NA	many	TRBV6-1	TRBJ2-7	CASSEAQGPPYEQYF	TGTGCCAGCAGTGAAGCGCAGGGGCCCCCCTACGAGCAGTACTTC
NA	NA	TRBV5-1	TRBJ2-2	CANSLGVVTGELFF	TGCGCCAACAGCTTAGGCGTGGTCACCGGGGAGCTGTTTTTT
NA	many	TRBV24-1	TRBJ2-1	CAIGRANNEQFF	TGTGCCATCGGGAGAGCGAACAATGAGCAGTTCTTC
TRBD2	NA	TRBV2	TRBJ2-1	CASTRLAGGLNEQFF	TGTGCCAGCACAAGACTAGCGGGGGGACTCAATGAGCAGTTCTTC
TRBD2	many	TRBV30	TRBJ2-7	CAWSLGLAGADEQYF	TGTGCCTGGAGTCTAGGACTAGCGGGAGCGGACGAGCAGTACTTC
NA	NA	TRBV6-1	TRBJ2-1	CASRQIEGSPNEQFF	TGTGCCAGCAGACAAATAGAGGGGAGCCCAAATGAGCAGTTCTTC
TRBD1	NA	TRBV30	TRBJ1-6	CATPRDSPNSPLHF	TGTGCCACACCACGGGACAGCCCTAATTCACCCCTCCACTTT
NA	NA	TRBV20-1	TRBJ2-1	CSARVGEWEGDEQFF	TGCAGTGCTAGAGTGGGGGAATGGGAGGGGGATGAGCAGTTCTTC
NA	medium-sized	TRBV28	TRBJ2-2	CASSLVGVTTGELFF	TGTGCCAGCAGTTTGGTGGGGGTGACCACCGGGGAGCTGTTTTTT
TRBD1	many	TRBV27	TRBJ2-3	CASSFSGTANRYF	TGTGCCAGCAGTTTCTCCGGGACAGCCAACCGGTATTTT
NA	NA	TRBV5-1	TRBJ2-7	CASSLVRGEGYEQYF	TGCGCCAGCAGCTTGGTTCGGGGTGAGGGGTACGAGCAGTACTTC
NA	many	TRBV20-1	TRBJ2-3	CSAEGVDGGWNGASTDTQYF	TGCAGTGCTGAGGGTGTAGATGGGGGATGGAACGGAGCTAGCACAGATACGCAGTATTTT
NA	NA	TRBV7-9	TRBJ2-7	CASSLSPGTSYEQYF	TGTGCCAGCAGCTTATCCCCAGGAACCTCCTACGAGCAGTACTTC
TRBD1	NA	TRBV6-2/TRBV6-3	TRBJ2-7	CASSLSGQGYEQYF	TGTGCCAGCAGTCTCTCGGGACAGGGCTACGAGCAGTACTTC
TRBD1	many	TRBV7-8	TRBJ1-5	CASTADRGWSNQPQHF	TGTGCCAGCACCGCGGACAGGGGATGGAGCAATCAGCCCCAGCATTTT
TRBD1	many	TRBV3-1	TRBJ2-7	CASTPGDRGLEQYF	TGTGCCAGCACCCCGGGGGACAGGGGTCTCGAGCAGTACTTC
TRBD1	many	TRBV28	TRBJ1-5	CASNGQGVNQPQHF	TGTGCCAGCAACGGACAGGGAGTAAATCAGCCCCAGCATTTT
NA	many	TRBV20-1	TRBJ1-1	CSARTGPRGTEAFF	TGCAGTGCTAGAACCGGGCCCCGGGGCACTGAAGCTTTCTTT
NA	many	TRBV15	TRBJ2-1	CATSRVQGNEQFF	TGTGCCACCAGCAGAGTTCAGGGGAATGAGCAGTTCTTC
NA	many	TRBV7-8	TRBJ1-3	CASSLPGETGNTIYF	TGTGCCAGCAGCTTACCGGGGGAAACTGGAAACACCATATATTTT